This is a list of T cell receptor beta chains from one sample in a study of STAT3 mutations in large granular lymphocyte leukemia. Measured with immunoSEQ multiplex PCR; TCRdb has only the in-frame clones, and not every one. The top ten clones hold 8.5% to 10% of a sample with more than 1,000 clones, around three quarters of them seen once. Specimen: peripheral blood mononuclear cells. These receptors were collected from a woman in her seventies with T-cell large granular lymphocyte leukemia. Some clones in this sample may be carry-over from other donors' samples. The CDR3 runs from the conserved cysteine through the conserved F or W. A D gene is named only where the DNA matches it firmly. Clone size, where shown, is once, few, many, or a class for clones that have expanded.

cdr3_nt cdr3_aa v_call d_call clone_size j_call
TGTGCCAGTAGTATTCAGGGGACTGAAAAACTGTTTTTT CASSIQGTEKLFF TRBV19 - - TRBJ1-4
TGCGCCAGCAGCCCGAACACGGCTGGGGCCAACGTCCTGACTTTC CASSPNTAGANVLTF TRBV5-1 - once TRBJ2-6
TGTGCCAGCACAATCCGGACACCCACCTATGGCTACACCTTC CASTIRTPTYGYTF TRBV6-6 - - TRBJ1-2
TGTGCCAGCACAAATACGGCGGGGGGTACCTACGAGCAGTACTTC CASTNTAGGTYEQYF TRBV2 TRBD2 - TRBJ2-7
TGTGCCAGCAGCTTAGTGCGGGGGAGCTCAGAGACCCAGTACTTC CASSLVRGSSETQYF TRBV7-9 TRBD2 once TRBJ2-5
TGCGCCAGCAGCCAAGTTCTAACCGGGATGGTCTATGAAAAACTGTTTTTT CASSQVLTGMVYEKLFF TRBV4-1 - - TRBJ1-4
TGTGCCAGCAGTTGGAATGGGGATGGCTACACCTTC CASSWNGDGYTF TRBV6-5 - - TRBJ1-2
TGTGCCAGCAGTGTGTTTCTGCAAGAGACCCAGTACTTC CASSVFLQETQYF TRBV2 - - TRBJ2-5
TGTGCCAGCAGTCCCTCGGGACAGTCCCTGAACACTGAAGCTTTCTTT CASSPSGQSLNTEAFF TRBV28 TRBD1 large TRBJ1-1
TGTGCCAGCTCACCACCGTATTCTGGGGCCAACGTCCTGACTTTC CASSPPYSGANVLTF TRBV18 - - TRBJ2-6
TGTGCCAGCAGTCCAGCCACAGGGACAAGAAACTATGGCTACACCTTC CASSPATGTRNYGYTF TRBV6-6 - - TRBJ1-2
TGTGCCAGCAGCTTCAACACTGGCAGTAGCACTGAAGCTTTCTTT CASSFNTGSSTEAFF TRBV11-2 - - TRBJ1-1
TGCAGCCTTATCACACAGGTTTCGGTCGAGACCCAGTACTTC CSLITQVSVETQYF TRBV29-1 - - TRBJ2-5
TGTGCCAGCAGTGAAGTTGGAGGGCGAGCGGGGACCCAGTACTTC CASSEVGGRAGTQYF TRBV6-1 - - TRBJ2-5
TGTGCCAGCAGCTTAGATTCTTTGGGCTACACCTTC CASSLDSLGYTF TRBV7-2 - - TRBJ1-2
TGTGCCAGCAGTGGGGACCTCACAGATACGCAGTATTTT CASSGDLTDTQYF TRBV2 - - TRBJ2-3
TGTGCCAGCAGTCTCGGACAGGGGCTTAACTATGGCTACACCTTC CASSLGQGLNYGYTF TRBV27 TRBD1 few TRBJ1-2
TGCGCCAGCAGCCAAGGCGGGGGCACCGGGGAGCTGTTTTTT CASSQGGGTGELFF TRBV4-1 TRBD2 - TRBJ2-2
TGTGCCAGCAGTGAGGGGATGAACACTGAAGCTTTCTTT CASSEGMNTEAFF TRBV7-2 - - TRBJ1-1
TGTGCCATCAGCCCGAGTGCCAACGTCCTGACTTTC CAISPSANVLTF TRBV10-3 - few TRBJ2-6
TGCGCCAGCAGCCAAGATCTACAGGTTTACAATGAGCAGTTCTTC CASSQDLQVYNEQFF TRBV4-1 - - TRBJ2-1
TGCGCCAGCAGCCAGGGGCATGGACTTCCCACCTACGAGCAGTACTTC CASSQGHGLPTYEQYF TRBV4-1 - - TRBJ2-7
TGCAGCGTTGGGGGACTAGCGGGACAGTACGAGCAGTACTTC CSVGGLAGQYEQYF TRBV29-1 TRBD2 - TRBJ2-7
TGCGCCAGCAGCTCCAACAGGGGGCCTAATGAAAAACTGTTTTTT CASSSNRGPNEKLFF TRBV5-1 TRBD1 - TRBJ1-4
TGTGCCAGCAGCGAGGGGGACGCGGAACGTTTTCTGTTTTTT CASSEGDAERFLFF TRBV5-5 - - TRBJ1-4
TGTGCCAGCCGCTTAGGGACAGCGCAAGAGACCCAGTACTTC CASRLGTAQETQYF TRBV25-1 TRBD1 once TRBJ2-5
TGTGCCAGCAGCACTTGGACAGGTACCACTGAAGCTTTCTTT CASSTWTGTTEAFF TRBV9 TRBD1 few TRBJ1-1
TGTGCCAGCAGCCAAGTTGCCCCACACAATGAGCAGTTCTTC CASSQVAPHNEQFF TRBV14 - - TRBJ2-1
TGTGCCAGCAGTTTACACGTAGAATATGGCTACACCTTC CASSLHVEYGYTF TRBV6-5 - - TRBJ1-2
TGTGCCTGGAGGGAACAGGACAATCAGCCCCAGCATTTT CAWREQDNQPQHF TRBV30 - - TRBJ1-5
TGTGCCAGCAGTCCAGGGAAGGATAATTCACCCCTCCACTTT CASSPGKDNSPLHF TRBV6-6 - - TRBJ1-6
TGTGCCAGCAGCTTAGGTGTTTCACCCCTCCACTTT CASSLGVSPLHF TRBV11-2 - - TRBJ1-6
TGTGCCTGGACCCGACAGGGGACCACAGATACGCAGTATTTT CAWTRQGTTDTQYF TRBV30 TRBD1 - TRBJ2-3
TGTGCCACCAGCAGAGCCGTTATTGGGGGAGGGGAAAAACTGTTTTTT CATSRAVIGGGEKLFF TRBV15 - - TRBJ1-4
TGTGCCAGCAGCCCCCATCAGGGGTTAGACACCATATATTTT CASSPHQGLDTIYF TRBV6-5 - once TRBJ1-3
TGTGCCAGCAGTTACTCGAGCAGGGATAGGGAAAAACTGTTTTTT CASSYSSRDREKLFF TRBV6-5 - large TRBJ1-4
TGTGCCAGCTCACCAGCGGTAGCGGGGGGAGGAGATACGCAGTATTTT CASSPAVAGGGDTQYF TRBV18 TRBD2 - TRBJ2-3
TGTGCCAGCAGCTTACCCGGACAGGGAATGAGTGAAGCTTTCTTT CASSLPGQGMSEAFF TRBV7-9 TRBD1 - TRBJ1-1
TGTGCCAGCAGCCAAGATGGGATGGCAGGGACTAAGTCTACGCAGTATTTT CASSQDGMAGTKSTQYF TRBV14 TRBD2 - TRBJ2-3
TGTGCCAGCCCGGACAGGATCCAGAACACTGAAGCTTTCTTT CASPDRIQNTEAFF TRBV28 TRBD1 - TRBJ1-1
TGTGCCAGCAGCTTAGCGTTAGCGGGGCCCCACGAGCAGTACTTC CASSLALAGPHEQYF TRBV7-2 TRBD2 - TRBJ2-7
TGCGCCAGCAGCCCCGGGGAGGGGAGCAGCTATGGCTACACCTTC CASSPGEGSSYGYTF TRBV5-1 - - TRBJ1-2
TGTGCCAGCAGCCTACAGGGGGACCGGCCGAGAGGGGAGCAGTACTTC CASSLQGDRPRGEQYF TRBV5-6 TRBD1 - TRBJ2-7
TGCAGCCTCTTGCTGGATTCGGCAGATACGCAGTATTTT CSLLLDSADTQYF TRBV29-1 - - TRBJ2-3
TGTGCCAGCAGTTTCGGAGGGACCGTACCCTACGAGCAGTACTTC CASSFGGTVPYEQYF TRBV27 - - TRBJ2-7
TGTGCTAGTGGTTTGGTAAAACAGGGGCCGTCTAATTCACCCCTCCACTTT CASGLVKQGPSNSPLHF TRBV12-5 TRBD1 - TRBJ1-6
TGTGCCAGCCACGCCTCCCAGGGAGGCAATGAGCAGTTCTTC CASHASQGGNEQFF TRBV28 - - TRBJ2-1
TGTGCCAGCAGCGTTGGTGGGCAGAGCTCCTACGAGCAGTACTTC CASSVGGQSSYEQYF TRBV9 - few TRBJ2-7
TGTGCCAGCAGCTTGACAGGGTCGTTGGCCGGGGAGCTGTTTTTT CASSLTGSLAGELFF TRBV7-2 TRBD1 few TRBJ2-2
TGCGCCAGCAGCGGACCCGGGGACAGGGCTGGAAACACCATATATTTT CASSGPGDRAGNTIYF TRBV5-1 TRBD1 - TRBJ1-3
TGTGCCAGCAGCTGGTACGGGTACTCCGTCGAGCAGTACTTC CASSWYGYSVEQYF TRBV7-2 - - TRBJ2-7
TGTGCCAGCAGTTCTATACAGGGTTTCAGCAATCAGCCCCAGCATTTT CASSSIQGFSNQPQHF TRBV6-6 - - TRBJ1-5
TGTGCCAGCAGCCCCAACAGGGGGGGAAACACCATATATTTT CASSPNRGGNTIYF TRBV11-2 TRBD1 - TRBJ1-3
TGTGCCAGCAGACTCGGGCTAGGTTCTGGCAATGAGCAGTTCTTC CASRLGLGSGNEQFF TRBV7-9 - - TRBJ2-1